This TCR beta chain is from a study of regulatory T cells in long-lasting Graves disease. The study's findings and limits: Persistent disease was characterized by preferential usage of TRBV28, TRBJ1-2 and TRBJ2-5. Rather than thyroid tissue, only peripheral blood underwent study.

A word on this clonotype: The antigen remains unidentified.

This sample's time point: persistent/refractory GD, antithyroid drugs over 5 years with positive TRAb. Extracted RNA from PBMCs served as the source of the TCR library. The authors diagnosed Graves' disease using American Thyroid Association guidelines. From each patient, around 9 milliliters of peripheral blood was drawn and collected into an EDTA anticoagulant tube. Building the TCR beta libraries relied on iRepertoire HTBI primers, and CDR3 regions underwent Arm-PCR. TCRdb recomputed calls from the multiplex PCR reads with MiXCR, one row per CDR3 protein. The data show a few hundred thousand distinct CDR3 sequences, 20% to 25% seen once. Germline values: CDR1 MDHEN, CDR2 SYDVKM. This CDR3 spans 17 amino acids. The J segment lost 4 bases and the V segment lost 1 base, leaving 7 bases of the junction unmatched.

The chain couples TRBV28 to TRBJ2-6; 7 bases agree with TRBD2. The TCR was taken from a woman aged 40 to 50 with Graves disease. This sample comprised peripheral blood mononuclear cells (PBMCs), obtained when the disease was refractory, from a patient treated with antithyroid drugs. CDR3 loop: CASSLFTLAAGANVLTF. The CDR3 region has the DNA TGTGCCAGCAGTTTATTCACCCTAGCGGCAGGGGCCAACGTCCTGACTTTC.